This section outlines one T cell receptor (beta chain) sequence together with its context. This sample stems from a study of blood T cell repertoires in COVID-19. Across about 22 US areas, participants ranged in age from roughly 18 to 95 years. Repertoires were generated with immunoSEQ multiplex PCR, while TCRdb's copy carries only in-frame clones and drops some. The sample lists about 210,000 clones, approximately 86% seen once, with 4.5% to 5.5% in the top ten. The CDR3 runs to 15 residues. Germline loops: CDR1 LNHDA, CDR2 SQIVND (reference sequence). V lost 6 bases and J 0 bases, leaving 12 bases between the germline ends.

The material sequenced was PBMCs or T cells enriched from blood (not recorded which). The clonotype comes from a woman aged 25 to 39 who had been exposed to COVID-19. The V and J genes are TRBV19 and TRBJ1-5, with no clear D. CDR3 bases: TGTGCCAGTAGCCAATGGCCTGATAGCAATCAGCCCCAGCATTTT. Amino acid sequence: CASSQWPDSNQPQHF.